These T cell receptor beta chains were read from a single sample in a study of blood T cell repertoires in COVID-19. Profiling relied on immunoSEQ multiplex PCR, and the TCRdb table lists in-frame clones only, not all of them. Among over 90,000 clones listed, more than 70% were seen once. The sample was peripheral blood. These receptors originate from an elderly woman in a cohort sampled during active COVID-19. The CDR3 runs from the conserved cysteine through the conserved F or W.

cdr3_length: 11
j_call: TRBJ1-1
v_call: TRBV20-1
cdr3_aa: CSASSNTEAFF

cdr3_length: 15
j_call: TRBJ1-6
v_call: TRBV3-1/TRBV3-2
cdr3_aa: CASSRTGAYNSPLHF

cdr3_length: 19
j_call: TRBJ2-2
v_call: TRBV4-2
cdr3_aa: CASSQEAGLAGVNTGELFF

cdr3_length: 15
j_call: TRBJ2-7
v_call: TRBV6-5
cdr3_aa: CASSRDRAWAYEQYF

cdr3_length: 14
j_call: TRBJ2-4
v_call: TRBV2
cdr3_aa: CASSVQGDGNIQYF

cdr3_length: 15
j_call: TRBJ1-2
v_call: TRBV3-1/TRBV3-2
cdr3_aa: CASAGQGTPGGGYTF

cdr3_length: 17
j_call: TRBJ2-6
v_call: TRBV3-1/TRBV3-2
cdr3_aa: CASSPGLAGVGANVLTF

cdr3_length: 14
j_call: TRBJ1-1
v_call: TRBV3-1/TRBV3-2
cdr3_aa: CASSQEAGGTEAFF

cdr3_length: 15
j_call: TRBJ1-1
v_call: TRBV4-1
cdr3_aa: CASSQGEETRGWAFF

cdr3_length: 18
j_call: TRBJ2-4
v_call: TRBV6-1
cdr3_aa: CASSEARMVEVAKNIQYF

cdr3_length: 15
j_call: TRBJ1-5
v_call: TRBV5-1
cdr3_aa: CASSSETGAGQPQHF

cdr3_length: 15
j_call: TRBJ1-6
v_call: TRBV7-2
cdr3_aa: CASSLLAPEDSPLHF

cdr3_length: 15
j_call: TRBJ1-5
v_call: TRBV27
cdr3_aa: CASRGLQGVDQPQHF

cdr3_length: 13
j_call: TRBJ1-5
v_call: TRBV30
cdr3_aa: CAWKGQGSQPQHF

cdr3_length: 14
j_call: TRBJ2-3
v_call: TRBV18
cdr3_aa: CASSGTVSTDTQYF

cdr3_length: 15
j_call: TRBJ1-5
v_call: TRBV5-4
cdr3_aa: CASSLGGGGDQPQHF

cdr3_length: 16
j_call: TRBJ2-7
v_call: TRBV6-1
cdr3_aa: CASSERLVAVNYEQYF

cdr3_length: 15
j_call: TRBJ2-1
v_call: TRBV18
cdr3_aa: CASSPPMRGGREQFF

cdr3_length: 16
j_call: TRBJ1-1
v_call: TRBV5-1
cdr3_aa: CASSPLDRGRDTEAFF

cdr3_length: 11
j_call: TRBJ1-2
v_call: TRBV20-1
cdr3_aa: CSADGGSKYTF

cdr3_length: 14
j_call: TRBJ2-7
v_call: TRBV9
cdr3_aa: CASSALAGNYEQYF

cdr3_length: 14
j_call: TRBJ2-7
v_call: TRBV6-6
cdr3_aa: CASCPTTVTYEQYF

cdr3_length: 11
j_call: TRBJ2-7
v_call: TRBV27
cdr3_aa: CASSSVGEQYF

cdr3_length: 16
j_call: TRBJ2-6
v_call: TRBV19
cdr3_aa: CASSIASGSGANVLTF

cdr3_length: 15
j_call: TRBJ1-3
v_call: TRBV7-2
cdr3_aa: CASSRDRLSGNTIYF

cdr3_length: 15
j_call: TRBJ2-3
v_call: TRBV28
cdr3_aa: CASSLVLAGMDTQYF

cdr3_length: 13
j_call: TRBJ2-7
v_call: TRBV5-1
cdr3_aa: CASTPTGSYEQYF

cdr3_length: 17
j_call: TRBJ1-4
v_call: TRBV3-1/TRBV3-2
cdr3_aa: CASSQGQSPATNEKLFF

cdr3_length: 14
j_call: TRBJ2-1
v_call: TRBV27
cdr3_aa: CASSPGQNYNEQFF

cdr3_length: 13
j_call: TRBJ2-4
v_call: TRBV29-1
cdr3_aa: CSAFAGVVDIQYF

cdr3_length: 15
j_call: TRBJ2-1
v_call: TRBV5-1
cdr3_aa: CASSFSSGSSDEQFF

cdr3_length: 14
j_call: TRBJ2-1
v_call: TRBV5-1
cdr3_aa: CASSSDRSYNEQFF

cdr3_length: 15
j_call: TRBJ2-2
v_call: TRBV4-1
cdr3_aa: CASSQGLRGTGELFF

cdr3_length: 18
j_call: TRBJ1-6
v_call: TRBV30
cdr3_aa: CAWSDVGTGGLVNSPLHF

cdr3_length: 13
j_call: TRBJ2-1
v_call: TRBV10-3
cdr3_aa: CAISEAEGGEQFF

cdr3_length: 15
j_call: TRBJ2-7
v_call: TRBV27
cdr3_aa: CASSSETSGSYEQYF

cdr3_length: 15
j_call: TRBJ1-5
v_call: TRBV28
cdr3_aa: CAGSFRGPNNQPQHF

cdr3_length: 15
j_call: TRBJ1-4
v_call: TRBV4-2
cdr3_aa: CASSQDAGGEEKLFF

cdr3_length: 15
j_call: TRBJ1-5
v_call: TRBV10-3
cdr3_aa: CAISEGGLSNQPQHF

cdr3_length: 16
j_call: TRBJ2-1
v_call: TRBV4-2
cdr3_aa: CASSQELGGKSDEQFF

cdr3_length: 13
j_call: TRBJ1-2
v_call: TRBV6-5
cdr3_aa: CASSYYGDYGYTF

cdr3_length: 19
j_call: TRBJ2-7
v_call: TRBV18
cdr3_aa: CASSPLPSGSLRTYSEQYF

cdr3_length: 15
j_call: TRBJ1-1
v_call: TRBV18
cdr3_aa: CASSLARVGNTEAFF

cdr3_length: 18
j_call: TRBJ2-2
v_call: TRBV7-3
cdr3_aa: CASSLSGTSGGLTGELFF

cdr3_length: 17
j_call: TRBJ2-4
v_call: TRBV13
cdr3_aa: CASSLVGRAVAKNIQYF

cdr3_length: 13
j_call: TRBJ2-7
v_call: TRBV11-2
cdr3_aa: CASSILAEGGQYF

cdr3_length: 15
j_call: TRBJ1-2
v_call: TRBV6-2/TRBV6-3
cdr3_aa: CASSRRTGQNYGYTF

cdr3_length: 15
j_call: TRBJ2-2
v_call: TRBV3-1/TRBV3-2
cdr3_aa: CASSQDRSSALRLFF

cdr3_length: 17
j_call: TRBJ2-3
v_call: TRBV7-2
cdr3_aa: CASSSRPAGASTDTQYF

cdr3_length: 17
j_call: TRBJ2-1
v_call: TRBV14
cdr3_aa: CASSTTGATSAYNEQFF

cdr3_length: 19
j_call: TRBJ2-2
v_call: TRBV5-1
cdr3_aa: CASSLMPGRAGHHAGELFF

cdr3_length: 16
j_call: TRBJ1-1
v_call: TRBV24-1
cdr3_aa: CATSEIPGQGDTEAFF

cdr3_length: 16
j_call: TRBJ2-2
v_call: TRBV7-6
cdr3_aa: CASSLGLAGGTGELFF

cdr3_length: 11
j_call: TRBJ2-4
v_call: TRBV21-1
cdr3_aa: CASSKAHSGRF

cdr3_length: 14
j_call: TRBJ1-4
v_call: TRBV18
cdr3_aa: CASSGQGHDEKLFF

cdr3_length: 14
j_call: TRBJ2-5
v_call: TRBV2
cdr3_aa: CASSEPLAGETQYF

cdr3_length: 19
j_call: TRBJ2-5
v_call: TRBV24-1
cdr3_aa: CATSDSGTSGRFLQETQYF

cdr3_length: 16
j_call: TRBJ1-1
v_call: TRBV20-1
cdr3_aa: CSASDEGIGRGAKAFF

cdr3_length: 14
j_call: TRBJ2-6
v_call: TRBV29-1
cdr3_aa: CSVKAGSGANVLTF

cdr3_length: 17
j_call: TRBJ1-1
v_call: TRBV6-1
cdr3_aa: CASSAGQGSYMVTEALF